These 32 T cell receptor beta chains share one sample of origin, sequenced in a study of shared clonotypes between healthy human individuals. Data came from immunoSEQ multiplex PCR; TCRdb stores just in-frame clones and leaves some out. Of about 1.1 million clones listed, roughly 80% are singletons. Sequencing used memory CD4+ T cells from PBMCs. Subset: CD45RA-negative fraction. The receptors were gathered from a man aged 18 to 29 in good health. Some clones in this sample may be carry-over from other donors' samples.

CDR3 sequence (DNA): TGTGCCAGCAGCTTATCCCCCTTCGCCAGGGGGCTTGAGGAAAACATTCAGTACTTC. This translates into CASSLSPFARGLEENIQYF. The chain is built from TRBV7-9 and TRBJ2-4; 8 nucleotides match TRBD1. V lost 2 bases to trimming and J lost 5 bases; unmatched junction nucleotides: 17. The germline V gene has CDR1 SEHNR and CDR2 FQNEAQ (reference sequence). The CDR3 length is 19 residues.

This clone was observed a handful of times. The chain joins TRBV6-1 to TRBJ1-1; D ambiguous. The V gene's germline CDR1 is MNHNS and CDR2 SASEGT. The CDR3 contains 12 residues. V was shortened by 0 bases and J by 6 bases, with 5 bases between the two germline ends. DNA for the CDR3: TGTGCCAGCAGTGAAGCGATAGCTGAAGCTTTCTTT. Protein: CASSEAIAEAFF.

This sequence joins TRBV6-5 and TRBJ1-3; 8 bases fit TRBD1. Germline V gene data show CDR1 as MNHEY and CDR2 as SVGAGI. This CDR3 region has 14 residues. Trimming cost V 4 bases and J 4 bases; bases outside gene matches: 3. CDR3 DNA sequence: TGTGCCAGCAGTTCTCGGACAGGGGGAAACACCATATATTTT. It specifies CASSSRTGGNTIYF.

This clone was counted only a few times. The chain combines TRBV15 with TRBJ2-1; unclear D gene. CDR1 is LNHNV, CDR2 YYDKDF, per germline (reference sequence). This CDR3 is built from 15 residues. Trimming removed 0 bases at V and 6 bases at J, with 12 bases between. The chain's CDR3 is CATSRDVLVSNEQFF. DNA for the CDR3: TGTGCCACCAGCAGAGATGTTCTAGTTAGCAATGAGCAGTTCTTC.

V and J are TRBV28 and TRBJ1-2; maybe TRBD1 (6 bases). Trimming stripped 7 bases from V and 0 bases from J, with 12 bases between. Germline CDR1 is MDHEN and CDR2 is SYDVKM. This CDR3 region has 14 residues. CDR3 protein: CASTVGQSNYGYTF. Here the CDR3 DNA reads TGTGCCAGCACCGTAGGACAGTCTAACTATGGCTACACCTTC.

The CDR3 DNA reads TGTGCCAGCAGGCCCGACAGCATCATGCCCCAGCATTTT. Protein sequence: CASRPDSIMPQHF. This chain links TRBV6-6 with TRBJ1-5, with D possibly TRBD1 on 5 matching bases. This CDR3 region has 13 residues. CDR1 and CDR2 from the germline V gene are MNHNY and SVGAGI (reference sequence). V was clipped by 6 bases and J by 9 bases, with 15 bases between them.

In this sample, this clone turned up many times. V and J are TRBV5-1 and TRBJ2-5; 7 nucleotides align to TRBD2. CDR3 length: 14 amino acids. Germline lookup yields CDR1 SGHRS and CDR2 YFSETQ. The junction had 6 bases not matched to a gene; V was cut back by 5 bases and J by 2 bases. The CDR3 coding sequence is TGCGCCAGCAGAAGCGGGAAGCTGCAAGAGACCCAGTACTTC. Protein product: CASRSGKLQETQYF.

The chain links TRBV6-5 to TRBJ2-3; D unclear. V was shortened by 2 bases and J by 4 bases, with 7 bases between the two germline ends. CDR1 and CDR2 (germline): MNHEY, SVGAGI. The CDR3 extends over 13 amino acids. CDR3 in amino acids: CASSYAGADTQYF. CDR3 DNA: TGTGCCAGCAGTTACGCTGGGGCAGATACGCAGTATTTT.

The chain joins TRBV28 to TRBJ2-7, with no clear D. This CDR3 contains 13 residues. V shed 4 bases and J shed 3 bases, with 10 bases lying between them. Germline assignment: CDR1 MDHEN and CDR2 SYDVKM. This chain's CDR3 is CASSSPARYEQYF. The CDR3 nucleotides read TGTGCCAGCAGTTCCCCAGCCCGCTACGAGCAGTACTTC.

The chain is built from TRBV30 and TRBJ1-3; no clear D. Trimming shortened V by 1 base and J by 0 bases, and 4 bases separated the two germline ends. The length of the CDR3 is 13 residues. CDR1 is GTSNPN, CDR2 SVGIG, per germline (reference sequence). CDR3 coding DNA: TGTGCCTGGAGTGCTTACTCTGGAAACACCATATATTTT. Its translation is CAWSAYSGNTIYF.

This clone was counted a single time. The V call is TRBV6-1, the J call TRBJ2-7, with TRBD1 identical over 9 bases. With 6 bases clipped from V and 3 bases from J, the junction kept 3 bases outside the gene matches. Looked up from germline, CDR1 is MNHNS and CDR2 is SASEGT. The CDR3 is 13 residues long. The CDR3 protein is CASRGQGDYEQYF. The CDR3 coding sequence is TGTGCCAGCAGGGGACAGGGAGACTACGAGCAGTACTTC.

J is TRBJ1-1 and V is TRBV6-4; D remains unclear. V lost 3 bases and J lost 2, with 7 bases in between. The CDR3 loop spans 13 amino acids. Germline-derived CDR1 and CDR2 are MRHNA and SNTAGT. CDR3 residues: CASSESENTEAFF. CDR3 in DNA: TGTGCCAGCAGTGAGTCGGAAAACACTGAAGCTTTCTTT.

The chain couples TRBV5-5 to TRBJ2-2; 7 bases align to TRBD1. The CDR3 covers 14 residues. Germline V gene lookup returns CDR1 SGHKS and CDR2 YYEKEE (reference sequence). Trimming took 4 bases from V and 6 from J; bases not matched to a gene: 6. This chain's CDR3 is CASSQWTGPGELFF. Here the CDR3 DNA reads TGTGCCAGCAGCCAATGGACAGGTCCCGGGGAGCTGTTTTTT.

This CDR3 is CAIAKAALYEQYF. The CDR3 nucleotides read TGTGCCATCGCTAAGGCTGCCCTCTACGAGCAGTACTTC. The chain links TRBV28 to TRBJ2-7; D not certain. The CDR3 sequence is 13 residues long. Per germline, CDR1 MDHEN and CDR2 SYDVKM. Trimming stripped 10 bases from V and 3 bases from J, with 16 bases between.

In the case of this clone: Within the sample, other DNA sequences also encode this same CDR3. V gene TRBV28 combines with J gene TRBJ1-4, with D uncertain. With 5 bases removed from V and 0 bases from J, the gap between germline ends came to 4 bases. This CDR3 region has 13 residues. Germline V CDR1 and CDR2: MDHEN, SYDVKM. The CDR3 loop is CASSPSTNEKLFF. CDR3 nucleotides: TGTGCCAGCAGTCCGTCAACTAATGAAAAACTGTTTTTT.

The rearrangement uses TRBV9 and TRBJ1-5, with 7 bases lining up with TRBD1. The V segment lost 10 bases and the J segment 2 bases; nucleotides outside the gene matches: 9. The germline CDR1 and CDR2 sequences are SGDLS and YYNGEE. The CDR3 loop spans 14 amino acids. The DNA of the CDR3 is TGTGCCTCAGGGGGGGCGCGTGGCAATCAGCCCCAGCATTTT. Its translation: CASGGARGNQPQHF.

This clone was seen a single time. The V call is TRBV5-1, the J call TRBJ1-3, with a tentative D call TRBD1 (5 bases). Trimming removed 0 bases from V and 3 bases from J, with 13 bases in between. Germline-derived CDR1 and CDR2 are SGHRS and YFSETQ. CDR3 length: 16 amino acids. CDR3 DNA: TGCGCCAGCAGCTTGGGTGGACACAGCGGTGGAAACACCATATATTTT. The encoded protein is CASSLGGHSGGNTIYF.

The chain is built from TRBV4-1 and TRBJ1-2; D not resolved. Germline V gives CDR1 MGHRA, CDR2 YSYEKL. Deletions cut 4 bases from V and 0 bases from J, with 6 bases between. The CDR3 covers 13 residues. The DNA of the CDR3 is TGCGCCAGCAGCCCGGGTGCTAACTATGGCTACACCTTC. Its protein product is CASSPGANYGYTF.

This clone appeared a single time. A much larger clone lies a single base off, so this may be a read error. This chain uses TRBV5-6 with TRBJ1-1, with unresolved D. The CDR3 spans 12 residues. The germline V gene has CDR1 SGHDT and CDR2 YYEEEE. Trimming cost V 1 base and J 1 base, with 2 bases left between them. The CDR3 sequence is CASSLQNTEAFF. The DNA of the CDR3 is TGTGCCAGCAGCTTGCAGAACACTGAAGCTTTCTTT.

DNA for the CDR3: TGTGCCAGCAGCACCGACGGCCAGAACACTGAAGCTTTCTTT. Its translation: CASSTDGQNTEAFF. The chain links TRBV7-3 to TRBJ1-1; no firm D call. V was clipped by 5 bases and J by 1 base, with 11 bases between them. In germline, CDR1 is SGHTA, CDR2 FQGTGA. This CDR3 is built from 14 residues.

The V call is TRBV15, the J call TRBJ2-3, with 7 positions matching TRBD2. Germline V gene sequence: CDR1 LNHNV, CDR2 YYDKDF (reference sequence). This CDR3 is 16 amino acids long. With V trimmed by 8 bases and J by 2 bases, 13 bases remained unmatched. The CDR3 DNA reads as TGTGCCACCGACTTTGATGGAAGCGGGAACACAGATACGCAGTATTTT. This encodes CATDFDGSGNTDTQYF.

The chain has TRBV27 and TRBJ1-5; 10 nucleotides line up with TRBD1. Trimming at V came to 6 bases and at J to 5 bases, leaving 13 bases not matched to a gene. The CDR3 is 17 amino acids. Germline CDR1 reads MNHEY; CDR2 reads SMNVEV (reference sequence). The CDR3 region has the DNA TGTGCCAGCAGCTTTGCGGGGCAAGGACAGGGGGATCAGCCCCAGCATTTT. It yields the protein CASSFAGQGQGDQPQHF.

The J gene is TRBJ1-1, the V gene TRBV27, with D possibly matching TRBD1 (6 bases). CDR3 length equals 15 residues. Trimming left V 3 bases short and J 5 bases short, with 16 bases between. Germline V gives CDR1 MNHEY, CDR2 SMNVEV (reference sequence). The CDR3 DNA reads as TGTGCCAGCAGTTTCCGAATTGGGGGCGGAACTGAAGCTTTCTTT. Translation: CASSFRIGGGTEAFF.

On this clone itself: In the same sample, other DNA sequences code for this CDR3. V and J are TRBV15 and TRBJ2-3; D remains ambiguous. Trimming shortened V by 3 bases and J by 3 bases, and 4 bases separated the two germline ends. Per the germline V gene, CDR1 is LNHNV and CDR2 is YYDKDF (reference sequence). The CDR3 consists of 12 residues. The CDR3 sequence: CATSRVTDTQYF. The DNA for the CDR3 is TGTGCCACCAGCAGGGTGACAGATACGCAGTATTTT.

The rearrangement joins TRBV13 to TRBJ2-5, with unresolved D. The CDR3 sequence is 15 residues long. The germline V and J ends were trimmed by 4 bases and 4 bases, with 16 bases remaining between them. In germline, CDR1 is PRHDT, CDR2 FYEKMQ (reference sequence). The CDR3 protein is CASSSASTARETQYF. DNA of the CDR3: TGTGCCAGCAGCTCTGCCTCCACCGCCCGAGAGACCCAGTACTTC.

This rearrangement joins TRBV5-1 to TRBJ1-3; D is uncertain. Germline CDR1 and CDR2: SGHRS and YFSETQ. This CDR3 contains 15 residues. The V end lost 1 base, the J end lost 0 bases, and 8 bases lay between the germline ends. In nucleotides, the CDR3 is TGCGCCAGCAGCTTGTCAGCCACCTCTGGAAACACCATATATTTT. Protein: CASSLSATSGNTIYF. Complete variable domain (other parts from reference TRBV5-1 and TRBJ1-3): KAGVTQTPRYLIKTRGQQVTLSCSPISGHRSVSWYQQTPGQGLQFLFEYFSETQRNKGNFPGRFSGRQFSNSRSEMNVSTLELGDSALYLCASSLSATSGNTIYFGEGSWLTVV.

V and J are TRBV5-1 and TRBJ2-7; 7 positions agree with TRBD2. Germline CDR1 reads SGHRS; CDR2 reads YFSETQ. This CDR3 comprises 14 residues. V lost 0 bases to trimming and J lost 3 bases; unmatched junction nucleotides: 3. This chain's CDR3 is CASSLAGGVYEQYF. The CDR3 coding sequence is TGCGCCAGCAGCTTGGCTGGGGGGGTCTACGAGCAGTACTTC.

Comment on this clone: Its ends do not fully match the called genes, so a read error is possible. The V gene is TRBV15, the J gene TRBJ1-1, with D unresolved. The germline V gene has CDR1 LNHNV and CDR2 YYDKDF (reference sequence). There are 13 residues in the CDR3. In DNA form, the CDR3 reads TGTGCCACCGGCAGAGTATCAGCACCTGAAGCTTTCTTT. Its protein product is CATGRVSAPEAFF.

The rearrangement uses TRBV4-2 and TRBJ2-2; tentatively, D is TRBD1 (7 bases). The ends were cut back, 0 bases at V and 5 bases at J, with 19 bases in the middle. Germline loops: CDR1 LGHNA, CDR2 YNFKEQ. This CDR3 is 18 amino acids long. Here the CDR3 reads CASSQEWGGGGKTGELFF. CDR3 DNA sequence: TGTGCCAGCAGCCAAGAATGGGGAGGAGGGGGCAAGACCGGGGAGCTGTTTTTT.

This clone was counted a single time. The CDR3 here is CATSRDPNVGQFF. As DNA, the CDR3 is TGTGCCACCAGCAGAGATCCCAACGTGGGGCAGTTCTTC. V and J are TRBV15 and TRBJ2-1; D is undetermined. The CDR3 contains 13 residues. Germline V gene lookup returns CDR1 LNHNV and CDR2 YYDKDF (reference sequence). Between the trimmed V and J ends, which lost 0 bases and 12 bases, there was a span of 12 bases.

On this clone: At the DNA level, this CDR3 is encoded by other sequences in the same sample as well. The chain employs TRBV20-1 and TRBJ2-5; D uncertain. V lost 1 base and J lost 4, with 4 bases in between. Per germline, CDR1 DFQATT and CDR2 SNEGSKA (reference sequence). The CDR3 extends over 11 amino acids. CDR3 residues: CSARAPETQYF. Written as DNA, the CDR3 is TGCAGTGCTAGAGCTCCAGAGACCCAGTACTTC.

The CDR3 nucleotides read TGCGCCAGCACTCGGCAGGGTGACGATGAAAAACTGTTTTTT. Protein product: CASTRQGDDEKLFF. The rearrangement uses TRBV5-1 and TRBJ1-4; D possibly corresponds to TRBD1 (5 bases). V lost 6 bases and J lost 6, with 15 bases in between. This CDR3 region has 14 residues. Germline V CDR1 and CDR2: SGHRS, YFSETQ.